This T cell receptor beta chain was sequenced in a study of T cell changes during pregnancy in multiple sclerosis. TCRdb's copy holds only in-frame clones and misses some; the assay was immunoSEQ multiplex PCR. Of more than 80,000 clones listed, about 90% are singletons. CDR1 and CDR2 (germline): MNHNS, SASEGT. V was clipped by 3 bases and J by 3 bases, with 3 bases between them. The CDR3 loop spans 13 amino acids. The sequencing here drew on peripheral blood, taken before pregnancy. This TCR was sampled from a female donor with multiple sclerosis, enrolled in a pregnancy study. This chain joins TRBV6-1 and TRBJ1-6; D is ambiguous. CDR3 loop: CASSDSYNSPLHF. For the CDR3, the DNA is TGTGCCAGCAGTGACAGCTATAATTCACCCCTCCACTTT.